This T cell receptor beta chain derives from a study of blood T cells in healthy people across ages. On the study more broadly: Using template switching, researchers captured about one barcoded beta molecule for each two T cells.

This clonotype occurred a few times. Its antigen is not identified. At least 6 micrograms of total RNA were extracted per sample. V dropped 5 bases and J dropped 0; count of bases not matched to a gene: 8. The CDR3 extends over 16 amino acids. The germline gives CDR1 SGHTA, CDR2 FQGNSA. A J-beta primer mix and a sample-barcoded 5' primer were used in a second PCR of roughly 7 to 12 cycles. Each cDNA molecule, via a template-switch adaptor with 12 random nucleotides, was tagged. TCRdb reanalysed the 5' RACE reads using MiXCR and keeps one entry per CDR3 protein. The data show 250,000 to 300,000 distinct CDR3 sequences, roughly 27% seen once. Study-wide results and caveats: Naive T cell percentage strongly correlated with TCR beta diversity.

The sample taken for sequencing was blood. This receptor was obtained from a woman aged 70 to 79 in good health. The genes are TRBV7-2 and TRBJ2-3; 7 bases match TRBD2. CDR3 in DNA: TGTGCCAGCAGCACCGGTAGCGGGCCGAGCACAGATACGCAGTATTTT. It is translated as CASSTGSGPSTDTQYF.